A single sample is the source of the 26 T cell receptor beta chains below, sequenced in a study of T-cell memory formation after mild COVID-19. TCRdb re-called the 5' RACE reads through MiXCR, storing one row per CDR3 protein. The table has roughly 250,000 distinct CDR3 sequences, roughly 17% seen once. The sequencing input was PBMCs or a T cell subset sorted from them (not recorded which). These TCRs come from a man aged 18 to 30 who had mild COVID-19 (a few samples of this study predate the infection). Cell type and time point are not known.

This sequence joins TRBV7-9 and TRBJ2-5, with D unclear. The CDR3 extends over 15 amino acids. Germline assignment: CDR1 SEHNR and CDR2 FQNEAQ (reference sequence). V lost 3 bases to trimming and J lost 0 bases, with 11 bases between them. In DNA form, the CDR3 reads TGTGCCAGCAGCTTGGGCACTCTTTACCAAGAGACCCAGTACTTC. This translates into CASSLGTLYQETQYF.

Ten or more counts support this clonotype. V usage is TRBV7-2 and J usage is TRBJ2-3, with 10 nucleotides matching TRBD2. This CDR3 spans 19 amino acids. V shed 5 bases, J shed 4 bases, and the junction held 18 bases outside the gene matches. Germline CDR1 is SGHTA and CDR2 is FQGNSA. The CDR3 sequence is CASSAAPPGVAGGADTQYF. The CDR3 coding sequence is TGTGCCAGCAGCGCAGCCCCCCCGGGGGTAGCGGGGGGAGCAGATACGCAGTATTTT.

The CDR3 loop reads CASSAGLASYEQYF. In DNA, the CDR3 is TGTGCCAGCAGTGCGGGACTAGCCTCCTACGAGCAGTACTTC. The V call is TRBV27, the J call TRBJ2-7, with 9 bases that match TRBD2. The CDR3 covers 14 residues. Germline-derived CDR1 and CDR2 are MNHEY and SMNVEV (reference sequence). With V trimmed by 5 bases and J by 0 bases, 2 bases remained unmatched.

The chain has TRBV20-1 and TRBJ1-2; 8 bases align to TRBD1. Per the germline V gene, CDR1 is DFQATT and CDR2 is SNEGSKA (reference sequence). The length of the CDR3 is 13 residues. V lost 5 bases and J lost 1; bases outside the gene matches: 3. The CDR3 sequence is CSARQGINYGYTF. The CDR3 bases are TGCAGTGCTCGACAGGGGATTAACTATGGCTACACCTTC.

The chain recombines TRBV12-3 or TRBV12-4 with TRBJ1-3, with D unresolved. Trimming took 6 bases from V and 7 from J, leaving 25 bases between them. The CDR3 has 17 residues. CDR3 in amino acids: CASRPPIPLSARNTIYF. As DNA, the CDR3 is TGTGCCAGCAGGCCCCCGATACCGTTGTCCGCACGTAACACCATATATTTT.

This clonotype was observed a handful of times. The chain couples TRBV29-1 to TRBJ1-2; TRBD1 matches 8 bases. The J segment lost 6 bases and the V segment lost 6 bases, leaving 9 bases of the junction unmatched. The V gene's germline CDR1 is SQVTM and CDR2 ANQGSEA. This CDR3 spans 13 amino acids. Here the CDR3 DNA reads TGCAGCGTACTGACAGGGGAGAAGAATGGCTACACCTTC. The encoded protein is CSVLTGEKNGYTF.

The table lists this clonotype with many counts. The chain joins TRBV6-2 or TRBV6-3 to TRBJ2-5; 7 nucleotides agree with TRBD1. J lost 3 bases, V lost 0 bases, and 13 bases had no gene match. The germline CDR1 and CDR2 sequences are MNHEY and SVGEGT. This CDR3 is built from 18 residues. CDR3 coding DNA: TGTGCCAGCAGTTACTCGATGATCCGACAGGGTAGGGAAGAGACCCAGTACTTC. It specifies CASSYSMIRQGREETQYF.

A few counts support this clonotype. In DNA, the CDR3 is TGTGCCAGCACACAGGGAAATGGGGGTCAGCCCCAGCATTTT. Translating gives CASTQGNGGQPQHF. The chain couples TRBV6-2 or TRBV6-3 to TRBJ1-5; D possibly corresponds to TRBD1 (6 bases). V was trimmed by 7 bases and J by 6 bases, leaving 16 bases between them. Germline CDR1 MNHEY, CDR2 SVGEGT. The CDR3 runs 14 residues.

This clonotype has at least ten counts. V usage is TRBV5-1 and J usage is TRBJ1-1; the D gene is possibly TRBD1 (5 bases). The CDR3 length is 16 residues. Between the trimmed V and J ends, which lost 3 bases and 1 base, there was a span of 16 bases. The V gene's germline CDR1 is SGHRS and CDR2 YFSETQ. CDR3 sequence: CASSYRDSGENTEAFF. In nucleotides, the CDR3 is TGCGCCAGCAGCTACCGGGACTCTGGGGAGAACACTGAAGCTTTCTTT.

This clonotype appeared many times. The chain recombines TRBV7-2 with TRBJ2-5; a possible D gene is TRBD2 (6 bases). V was trimmed by 3 bases and J by 5 bases, leaving 13 bases between them. In germline, CDR1 is SGHTA, CDR2 FQGNSA. The CDR3 is 14 amino acids. For the CDR3, the DNA is TGTGCCAGCAGCTTGCAGGGTAGCGGCGAGACCCAGTACTTC. It yields the protein CASSLQGSGETQYF. The whole variable domain, filled in from reference TRBV7-2 and TRBJ2-5, reads GAGVSQSPSNKVTEKGKDVELRCDPISGHTALYWYRQSLGQGLEFLIYFQGNSAPDKSGLPSDRFSAERTGGSVSTLTIQRTQQEDSAVYLCASSLQGSGETQYFGPGTRLLVL.

A few counts support this clonotype. The V call is TRBV5-1, the J call TRBJ1-6; D gene uncertain. V was pared by 1 base and J by 10 bases, with 15 bases between. CDR1 and CDR2 from the germline V gene are SGHRS and YFSETQ. The length of the CDR3 is 15 residues. The CDR3 here is CASSLSPETRSPLHF. The CDR3 nucleotides read TGCGCCAGCAGCTTGTCCCCGGAAACGCGATCACCCCTCCACTTT. The complete variable domain, with remaining parts taken from reference TRBV5-1 and TRBJ1-6, reads KAGVTQTPRYLIKTRGQQVTLSCSPISGHRSVSWYQQTPGQGLQFLFEYFSETQRNKGNFPGRFSGRQFSNSRSEMNVSTLELGDSALYLCASSLSPETRSPLHFGNGTRLTVT.

The gene calls are TRBV25-1 and TRBJ2-1; 10 bases fit TRBD2. Trimming at V came to 1 base and at J to 9 bases, leaving 6 bases not matched to a gene. Germline V CDR1 and CDR2: MGHDK, SYGVNS. CDR3 length: 15 residues. Written as DNA, the CDR3 is TGTGCCAGCAGTGAATCCCAGCGGGGGGGCTCTGAGCAGTTCTTC. Its translation is CASSESQRGGSEQFF.

This clonotype was counted only a few times. This sequence joins TRBV5-1 and TRBJ2-3; D is possibly TRBD2 (5 bases). V was shortened by 5 bases and J by 4 bases, with 11 bases between the two germline ends. This CDR3 is 13 amino acids long. Germline values: CDR1 SGHRS, CDR2 YFSETQ. The CDR3 here is CASRRVAADTQYF. In nucleotides, the CDR3 is TGCGCCAGCAGGCGGGTGGCAGCAGATACGCAGTATTTT.

J is TRBJ2-1 and V is TRBV10-3; TRBD2 matches at 9 bases. The length of the CDR3 is 13 residues. Trimming at V came to 11 bases and at J to 6 bases, leaving 8 bases not matched to a gene. The germline CDR1 and CDR2 sequences are ENHRY and SYGVKD. This chain's CDR3 is CALFLRGGNEQFF. For the CDR3, the DNA is TGTGCCCTCTTTTTGCGGGGGGGCAATGAGCAGTTCTTC.

CDR3 sequence: CASSPASGTGRTYEQYF. CDR3 sequence (DNA): TGTGCCAGCAGCCCAGCATCAGGGACAGGGAGAACCTACGAGCAGTACTTC. The V and J genes are TRBV4-2 and TRBJ2-7; 9 bases are shared with TRBD1. Germline CDR1 reads LGHNA; CDR2 reads YNFKEQ. V trimming: 4 bases; J trimming: 2 bases; junction bases outside the gene matches: 12. The CDR3 spans 17 residues.

This clonotype was counted only a few times. This rearrangement joins TRBV20-1 to TRBJ2-1; the match to TRBD2 covers 8 bases. With 8 bases clipped from V and 3 bases from J, the junction kept 6 bases outside the gene matches. The CDR3 is 13 amino acids. Germline V gives CDR1 DFQATT, CDR2 SNEGSKA (reference sequence). The CDR3 here is CSLSGGHYNEQFF. CDR3 DNA sequence: TGCAGTCTCAGCGGGGGACACTACAATGAGCAGTTCTTC.

This clonotype has at least ten counts. Written as DNA, the CDR3 is TGTGCCAGCACCGTGGACAGGGACACTGAAGCTTTCTTT. This encodes CASTVDRDTEAFF. This chain connects TRBV12-3 or TRBV12-4 to TRBJ1-1; 8 nucleotides line up with TRBD1. The CDR3 runs to 13 residues. Unmatched junction bases numbered 4, after V lost 7 bases and J lost 3 bases.

The chain joins TRBV7-2 to TRBJ2-2; 7 bases are shared with TRBD1. The V gene end was trimmed by 2 bases and the J gene end by 8 bases; junction bases not matched to a gene: 5. Germline CDR1 is SGHTA and CDR2 is FQGNSA. This CDR3 region has 14 residues. CDR3 nucleotides: TGTGCCAGCAGCTTATACAGGGGACCTGGGGAGCTGTTTTTT. Protein product: CASSLYRGPGELFF.

This clonotype was picked up a small number of times. This chain links TRBV12-3 or TRBV12-4 with TRBJ2-5; D is perhaps TRBD2 (5 bases). The V gene lost 5 bases and the J gene lost 9 bases, with 16 bases spanning the gap. CDR3 length: 13 residues. The CDR3 nucleotides are TGTGCCAGCAGTATCGGGAACCATGGGGCCCAGTACTTC. Amino acids: CASSIGNHGAQYF.

This chain connects TRBV7-3 to TRBJ2-3; D is possibly TRBD1 or TRBD2 (6 bases each). Looked up from germline, CDR1 is SGHTA and CDR2 is FQGTGA. V lost 7 bases and J lost 6, with 17 bases in between. This CDR3 has 14 amino acids. The CDR3 here is CASTNGGPWDTQYF. The CDR3 DNA reads as TGTGCCAGCACCAATGGGGGGCCATGGGATACGCAGTATTTT. Complete variable domain (other parts from reference TRBV7-3 and TRBJ2-3): GAGVSQTPSNKVTEKGKYVELRCDPISGHTALYWYRQSLGQGPEFLIYFQGTGAADDSGLPNDRFFAVRPEGSVSTLKIQRTERGDSAVYLCASTNGGPWDTQYFGPGTRLTVL.

This clonotype was seen more than once but under ten times. This chain links TRBV5-1 with TRBJ1-6, with 9 bases matching TRBD1. With 3 bases clipped from V and 10 bases from J, the junction kept 8 bases outside the gene matches. CDR3 length: 15 amino acids. Germline CDR1 is SGHRS and CDR2 is YFSETQ. The CDR3 sequence is CASSSGQGRESPLHF. The CDR3 DNA sequence: TGCGCCAGCAGCTCAGGACAGGGGCGGGAATCACCCCTCCACTTT.

This clonotype has a single count. The rearrangement uses TRBV5-5 and TRBJ1-4; D is undetermined. The germline V gene encodes CDR1 SGHKS and CDR2 YYEKEE (reference sequence). V lost 2 bases and J lost 8, with 4 bases in between. The CDR3 is 11 amino acids. CDR3 protein: CASSFEEKLFF. CDR3 DNA sequence: TGTGCCAGCAGCTTTGAAGAAAAACTGTTTTTT. Complete variable domain (other parts from reference TRBV5-5 and TRBJ1-4): DAGVTQSPTHLIKTRGQQVTLRCSPISGHKSVSWYQQVLGQGPQFIFQYYEKEERGRGNFPDRFSARQFPNYSSELNVNALLLGDSALYLCASSFEEKLFFGSGTQLSVL.

This clonotype has at least ten counts. The chain uses TRBV5-1 and TRBJ2-3, with 7 bases matching TRBD1. Trimming cost V 0 bases and J 1 base; bases outside gene matches: 2. The germline V gene has CDR1 SGHRS and CDR2 YFSETQ. This CDR3 has 15 residues. The CDR3 loop is CASSLAGQRTDTQYF. CDR3 bases: TGCGCCAGCAGCTTGGCGGGACAGCGCACAGATACGCAGTATTTT.

This sequence joins TRBV6-6 and TRBJ2-5, with 7 bases that match TRBD2. V was pared by 1 base and J by 4 bases, with 9 bases of the junction left unmatched. The CDR3 is made up of 16 amino acids. Germline values: CDR1 MNHNY, CDR2 SVGAGI (reference sequence). The CDR3 loop is CASSYWQRGGGETQYF. DNA of the CDR3: TGTGCCAGCAGTTACTGGCAGCGGGGTGGGGGAGAGACCCAGTACTTC.

This clonotype showed up just a few times. The rearrangement joins TRBV18 to TRBJ2-3; 8 bases are shared with TRBD2. CDR1 is KGHSH and CDR2 is LQKENI in the germline V gene. The CDR3 length is 16 residues. J lost 6 bases, V lost 3 bases, and 11 bases had no gene match. DNA of the CDR3: TGTGCCAGCTCACCGACGAGCGGGGGTCCGGGGGATACGCAGTATTTT. This sequence encodes CASSPTSGGPGDTQYF.

This clonotype was recorded at least ten times. The chain links TRBV7-3 to TRBJ1-1; tentatively, D is TRBD1 (5 bases). The CDR3 extends over 14 amino acids. V lost 5 bases, J lost 6 bases, and 16 bases lay in between. CDR1 is SGHTA and CDR2 is FQGTGA in the germline V gene. CDR3 residues: CASSRSGGGAEAFF. CDR3 nucleotide sequence: TGTGCCAGCAGCCGATCCGGGGGAGGGGCTGAAGCTTTCTTT.